This is a list of T cell receptor beta chains from one sample in a study of patients and donors after allogeneic stem cell transplantation. TCRdb reprocessed the RT-PCR reads with MiXCR, giving one entry per CDR3 protein. The profile covers 400,000 to 500,000 distinct CDR3 sequences, with under 20% appearing a single time and around 7.9% taken by the ten largest. The sequenced sample consisted of blood, either unsorted or a sorted T cell fraction (not recorded which). These receptors came from a human donor who was either an allogeneic HSCT recipient or a stem cell or donor lymphocyte infusion donor (not recorded which). It is not recorded whose cells these are; they may come from a transplant donor. Both conserved end residues are trimmed from each CDR3. The size field is filled for only some rows; it gives once, few, many or a size class.

TRBV3-1	many	TRBJ1-6	ASSLVDSPLH
TRBV12-3/TRBV12-4	-	TRBJ1-5	ASSRRSNQPQH
TRBV20-1	-	TRBJ2-5	SALLAGSQETQY
TRBV27	few	TRBJ1-1	ASSFLGQGGITEAF
TRBV19	few	TRBJ2-1	ASEREGNEQF
TRBV12-3/TRBV12-4	-	TRBJ2-5	ASSHTETQY
TRBV6-1	few	TRBJ2-1	ASIPGYPYNEQF
TRBV12-5	few	TRBJ2-5	ASGLSWETQY
TRBV2	-	TRBJ2-1	ASSPPTSGVGF
TRBV10-2	-	TRBJ2-3	ASSDRSREGTDTQY
TRBV24-1	-	TRBJ2-2	ATSDLTTGELF
TRBV11-1	-	TRBJ2-2	ASSFGAGAAGELF
TRBV5-6	-	TRBJ2-1	ASSTTRSSYNEQF
TRBV20-1	few	TRBJ2-1	SASSGRATEQF
TRBV7-2	many	TRBJ2-7	ASSPPASVSYEQY
TRBV2	-	TRBJ2-3	ASRGTSGDTDTQY
TRBV18	many	TRBJ2-3	ASSPQGVIGLFTDTQY
TRBV7-2	-	TRBJ2-2	ASSLAPWGSGTNTGELF
TRBV20-1	-	TRBJ2-7	SFRGQGPYEQY
TRBV7-6	-	TRBJ2-7	ASSLEGTHEQY
TRBV7-2	few	TRBJ1-1	ASSSGPSSEAF
TRBV6-5	few	TRBJ2-7	ASSFPRRGAYEQY
TRBV27	few	TRBJ1-2	ASSLTWDAIFFNYGYT
TRBV10-3	many	TRBJ2-7	AIRDRVSYEQY
TRBV29-1	many	TRBJ2-1	SVKSSYNEQF
TRBV12-3/TRBV12-4	few	TRBJ2-7	ASSRRVGGVYEQY
TRBV11-2	-	TRBJ2-7	ASSFSGKTYEQY
TRBV28	few	TRBJ2-5	ASHQWQGLAGHSQETQY
TRBV20-1	-	TRBJ1-6	SAEDSNSPLH
TRBV7-8	few	TRBJ2-5	ASSFPPWETQY
TRBV20-1	-	TRBJ2-1	SAHDRGSYNEQF
TRBV20-1	few	TRBJ1-1	SARDGGMNTEAF
TRBV7-3	-	TRBJ2-2	ASSRQGMAGELF
TRBV15	-	TRBJ2-1	ATSRSHGTKAVDEQF
TRBV27	-	TRBJ2-1	ASSLRGARANEQF
TRBV6-1	-	TRBJ2-2	ASVLAGVTGELF
TRBV5-1	few	TRBJ2-2	ASPPGLTSNTGELF
TRBV20-1	few	TRBJ1-6	SASYKGAGNSPLH
TRBV20-1	many	TRBJ2-1	SARGTVGTNEQF
TRBV19	few	TRBJ2-7	ATRSDRRTYEQY
TRBV7-9	few	TRBJ2-6	ASSSPYRVGANVLT
TRBV24-1	-	TRBJ1-1	ATRDRAEAF
TRBV7-8	-	TRBJ2-7	ASSLEGQPWDEQY
TRBV19	-	TRBJ2-7	ASSSRGGEQY
TRBV7-9	few	TRBJ2-7	ASSPTPTSRTDEQY
TRBV4-1	few	TRBJ2-7	ASSQLPPSVGYEQY
TRBV10-3	few	TRBJ1-1	AISGLDGLVAF
TRBV29-1	few	TRBJ2-1	SVLAALSPEQF
TRBV29-1	many	TRBJ2-7	SVRMDSYEQY
TRBV6-4	many	TRBJ1-2	ASSDSSVTGVDGYT